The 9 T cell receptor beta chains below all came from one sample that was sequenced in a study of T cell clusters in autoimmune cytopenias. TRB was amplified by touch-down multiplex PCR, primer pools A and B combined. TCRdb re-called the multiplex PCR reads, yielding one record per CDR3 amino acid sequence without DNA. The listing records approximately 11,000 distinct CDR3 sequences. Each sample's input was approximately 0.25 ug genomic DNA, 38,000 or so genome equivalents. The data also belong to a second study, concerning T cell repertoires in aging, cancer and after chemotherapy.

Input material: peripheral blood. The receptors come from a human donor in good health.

The CDR3 region is CASSLRAGTEAFF. V and J are TRBV12-3 or TRBV12-4 and TRBJ1-1; TCRdb's D call, TRBD1, is unchecked because there is no DNA. This CDR3 region has 13 residues.

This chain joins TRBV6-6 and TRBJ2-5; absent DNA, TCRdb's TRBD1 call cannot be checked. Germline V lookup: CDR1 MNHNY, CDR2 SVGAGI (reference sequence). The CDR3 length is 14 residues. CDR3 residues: CASSANGGGETQYF.

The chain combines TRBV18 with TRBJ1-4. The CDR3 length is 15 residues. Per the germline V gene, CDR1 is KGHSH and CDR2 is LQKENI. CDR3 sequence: CASSPPRATNEKLFF.

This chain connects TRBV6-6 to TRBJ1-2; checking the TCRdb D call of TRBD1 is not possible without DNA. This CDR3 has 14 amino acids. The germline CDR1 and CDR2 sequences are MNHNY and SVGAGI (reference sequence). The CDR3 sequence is CASSPRQGRYGYTF.

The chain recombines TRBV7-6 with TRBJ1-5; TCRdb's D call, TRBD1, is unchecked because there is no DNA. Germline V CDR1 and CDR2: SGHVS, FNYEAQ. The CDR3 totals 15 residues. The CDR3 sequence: CASSRGQGFNQPQHF.

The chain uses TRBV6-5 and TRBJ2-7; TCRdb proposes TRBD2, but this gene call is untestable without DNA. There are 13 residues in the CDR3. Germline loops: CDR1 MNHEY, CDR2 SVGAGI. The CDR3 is CASSVAGGSEQYF.

Here the CDR3 reads CASRTRDTVNYGYTF. The chain uses TRBV19 and TRBJ1-2; TCRdb's D gene call, TRBD1, goes unchecked for lack of DNA. This CDR3 comprises 15 residues. CDR1 is LNHDA, CDR2 SQIVND, per germline (reference sequence).

Here the CDR3 reads CASSFTGTSGGQARYEQYF. The chain combines TRBV13 with TRBJ2-7; no DNA is available, so the TRBD2 call from TCRdb remains unchecked. The CDR3 is 19 residues long. Germline V gene data show CDR1 as PRHDT and CDR2 as FYEKMQ (reference sequence). The full variable domain, rest sourced from reference TRBV13 and TRBJ2-7, is AAGVIQSPRHLIKEKRETATLKCYPIPRHDTVYWYQQGPGQDPQFLISFYEKMQSDKGSIPDRFSAQQFSDYHSELNMSSLELGDSALYFCASSFTGTSGGQARYEQYFGPGTRLTVT.

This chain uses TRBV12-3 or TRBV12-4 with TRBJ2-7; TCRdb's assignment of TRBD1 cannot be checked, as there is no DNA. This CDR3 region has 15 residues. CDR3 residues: CASSLGTGVSYEQYF.